This entry lists 10 T cell receptor beta chains sequenced from one sample in a study of T cells expressing NK-cell markers. TCRdb re-called the 5' RACE reads, yielding one record per CDR3 amino acid sequence without DNA. This sample contains more than 400,000 distinct CDR3 sequences. Sequenced input: blood T cells: a sorted CD56 or NKG2C T cell subset, CD4+ or CD8+ T cells, or bulk PBMC T cells (not recorded which). Receptors originate from a woman aged 18-70 years in good health.

The chain joins TRBV27 to TRBJ1-1; checking the TCRdb D call of TRBD1 is not possible without DNA. CDR3 size: 14 residues. Germline lookup yields CDR1 MNHEY and CDR2 SMNVEV (reference sequence). CDR3 in amino acids: CASSFGGRNTEAFF.

The V gene is TRBV20-1, the J gene TRBJ1-5; with no DNA, the TCRdb D assignment of TRBD1 cannot be verified. Germline-derived CDR1 and CDR2 are DFQATT and SNEGSKA (reference sequence). The CDR3 is 15 residues long. This CDR3 is CSARGARGTNQPQHF.

V gene TRBV12-3 or TRBV12-4 combines with J gene TRBJ2-2; TCRdb gives TRBD2 as the D gene, but with no DNA this cannot be confirmed. There are 18 residues in the CDR3. The chain's CDR3 is CASSSGTSGGAGVGELFF.

The J gene is TRBJ1-1, the V gene TRBV29-1; with no DNA, the TCRdb D assignment of TRBD1 cannot be verified. The V gene's germline CDR1 is SQVTM and CDR2 ANQGSEA. The CDR3 is made up of 12 amino acids. The CDR3 reads CSVVGGSTEAFF.

The chain employs TRBV29-1 and TRBJ1-1; absent DNA, TCRdb's TRBD1 call cannot be checked. CDR3 length: 15 amino acids. Per germline, CDR1 SQVTM and CDR2 ANQGSEA. CDR3 sequence reads: CSVYLTTAMNTEAFF.

CDR3 sequence: CASTLRGVSGELFF. This rearrangement joins TRBV28 to TRBJ2-2; the TCRdb D gene call, TRBD1, has no DNA to confirm it. CDR3 length: 14 residues. The germline CDR1 and CDR2 sequences are MDHEN and SYDVKM.

The J gene is TRBJ2-7, the V gene TRBV9; the TCRdb call, TRBD1, lacks DNA for checking. The germline V gene has CDR1 SGDLS and CDR2 YYNGEE. CDR3 length: 15 amino acids. CDR3 residues: CASSNGDGGIGEQYF.

The chain couples TRBV11-2 to TRBJ2-3; checking the TCRdb D call of TRBD2 is not possible without DNA. Germline lookup yields CDR1 SGHAT and CDR2 FQNNGV. This CDR3 contains 17 residues. The CDR3 protein is CASSPFGLAQTTDTQYF.

V gene TRBV7-2 combines with J gene TRBJ1-1. The germline CDR1 and CDR2 sequences are SGHTA and FQGNSA. The CDR3 runs 12 residues. The CDR3 sequence is CASSLVGTGAFF.

V and J are TRBV20-1 and TRBJ2-3; TCRdb designates TRBD2, a call that cannot be tested without DNA. This CDR3 has 15 amino acids. Germline values: CDR1 DFQATT, CDR2 SNEGSKA (reference sequence). The CDR3 is CSASWLAGGTDTQYF.